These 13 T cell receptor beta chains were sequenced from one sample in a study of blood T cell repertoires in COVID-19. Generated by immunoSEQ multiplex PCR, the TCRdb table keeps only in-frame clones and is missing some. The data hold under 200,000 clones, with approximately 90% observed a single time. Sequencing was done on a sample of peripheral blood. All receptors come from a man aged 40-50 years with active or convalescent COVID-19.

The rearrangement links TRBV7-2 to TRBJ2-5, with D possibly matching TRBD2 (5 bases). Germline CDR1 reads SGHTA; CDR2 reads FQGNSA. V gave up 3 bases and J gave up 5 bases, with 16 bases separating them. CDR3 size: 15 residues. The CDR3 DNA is TGTGCCAGCAGCTTTGAGCCGACCGGGGAGGAGACCCAGTACTTC. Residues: CASSFEPTGEETQYF.

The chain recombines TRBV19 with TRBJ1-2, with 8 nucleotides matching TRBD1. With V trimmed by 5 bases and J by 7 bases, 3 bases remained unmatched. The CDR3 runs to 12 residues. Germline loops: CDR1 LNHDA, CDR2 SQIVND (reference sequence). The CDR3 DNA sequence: TGTGCCAGTAGTGCAACAGGGGGTGGCTACACCTTC. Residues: CASSATGGGYTF.

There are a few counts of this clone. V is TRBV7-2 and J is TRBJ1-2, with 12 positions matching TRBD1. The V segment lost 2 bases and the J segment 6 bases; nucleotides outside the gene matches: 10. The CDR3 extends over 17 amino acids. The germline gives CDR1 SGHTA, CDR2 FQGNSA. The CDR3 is CASSLSFRGQGADGYTF. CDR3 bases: TGTGCCAGCAGCTTAAGTTTTAGGGGACAGGGGGCTGATGGCTACACCTTC.

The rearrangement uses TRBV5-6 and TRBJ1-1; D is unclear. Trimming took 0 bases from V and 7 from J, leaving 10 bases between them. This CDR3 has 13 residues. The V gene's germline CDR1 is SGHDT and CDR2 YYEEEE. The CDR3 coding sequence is TGTGCCAGCAGCTTGGGCAGGAGGCTTGAAGCTTTCTTT. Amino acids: CASSLGRRLEAFF.

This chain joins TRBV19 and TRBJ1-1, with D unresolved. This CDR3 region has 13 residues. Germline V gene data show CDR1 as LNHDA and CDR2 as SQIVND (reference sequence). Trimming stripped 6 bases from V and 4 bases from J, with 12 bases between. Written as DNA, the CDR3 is TGTGCCAGTAGCCGACCCCGGGGCACTGAAGCTTTCTTT. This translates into CASSRPRGTEAFF.

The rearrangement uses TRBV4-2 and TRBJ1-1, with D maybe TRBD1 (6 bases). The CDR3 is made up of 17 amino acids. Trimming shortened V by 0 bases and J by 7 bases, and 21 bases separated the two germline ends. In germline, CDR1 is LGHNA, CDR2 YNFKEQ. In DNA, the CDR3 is TGTGCCAGCAGCCAAGATACAGGGCGGATCCACACGAATGAAGCTTTCTTT. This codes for CASSQDTGRIHTNEAFF.

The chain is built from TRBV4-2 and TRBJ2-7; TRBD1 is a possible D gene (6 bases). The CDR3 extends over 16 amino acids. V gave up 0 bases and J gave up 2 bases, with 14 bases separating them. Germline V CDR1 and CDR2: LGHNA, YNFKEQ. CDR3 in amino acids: CASSQDPAGAAYEQYF. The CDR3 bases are TGTGCCAGCAGCCAAGATCCGGCAGGGGCAGCCTACGAGCAGTACTTC.

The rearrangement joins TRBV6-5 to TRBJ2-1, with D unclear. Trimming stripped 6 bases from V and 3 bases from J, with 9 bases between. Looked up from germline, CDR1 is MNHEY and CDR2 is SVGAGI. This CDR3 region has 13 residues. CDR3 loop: CASSLYGYNEQFF. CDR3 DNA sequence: TGTGCCAGCAGCCTATACGGCTACAATGAGCAGTTCTTC.

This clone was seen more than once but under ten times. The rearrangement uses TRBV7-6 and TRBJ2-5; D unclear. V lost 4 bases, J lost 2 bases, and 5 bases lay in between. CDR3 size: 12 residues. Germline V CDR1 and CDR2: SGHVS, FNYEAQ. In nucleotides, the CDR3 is TGTGCCAGCAGCTCCCCACAAGAGACCCAGTACTTC. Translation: CASSSPQETQYF.

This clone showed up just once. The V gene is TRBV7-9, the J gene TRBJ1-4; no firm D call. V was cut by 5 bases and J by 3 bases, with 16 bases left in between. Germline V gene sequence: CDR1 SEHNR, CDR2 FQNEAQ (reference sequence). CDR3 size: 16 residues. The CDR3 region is CASSLIIGESNEKLFF. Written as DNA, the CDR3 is TGTGCCAGCAGCCTCATTATTGGGGAGTCTAATGAAAAACTGTTTTTT.

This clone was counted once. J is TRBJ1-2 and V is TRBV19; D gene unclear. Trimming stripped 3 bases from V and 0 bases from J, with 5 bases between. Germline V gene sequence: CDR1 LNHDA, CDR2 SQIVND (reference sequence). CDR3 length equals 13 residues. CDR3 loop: CASSMGANYGYTF. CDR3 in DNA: TGTGCCAGTAGTATGGGAGCTAACTATGGCTACACCTTC.

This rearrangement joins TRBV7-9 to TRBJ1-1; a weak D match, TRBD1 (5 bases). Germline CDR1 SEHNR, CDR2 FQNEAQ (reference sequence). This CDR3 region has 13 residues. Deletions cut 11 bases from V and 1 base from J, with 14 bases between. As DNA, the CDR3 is TGTGCCCCTACAGGCGAAGCGAACACTGAAGCTTTCTTT. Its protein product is CAPTGEANTEAFF.

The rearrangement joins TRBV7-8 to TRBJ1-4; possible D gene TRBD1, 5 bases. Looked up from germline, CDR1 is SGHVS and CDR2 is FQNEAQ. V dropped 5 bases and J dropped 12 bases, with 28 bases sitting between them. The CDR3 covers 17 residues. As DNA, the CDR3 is TGTGCCAGCAGCCATATTCAAGTTGACTTTTCCCAGACAGAACTGTTTTTT. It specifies CASSHIQVDFSQTELFF.